The clone carrying this TCR beta chain was found many times. The target antigen is unknown. Germline CDR1 is DFQATT and CDR2 is SNEGSKA (reference sequence). The CDR3 contains 12 residues. These data are taken from a study of blood T cells in healthy people across ages. Overall study context: With template switching, about one barcoded beta molecule was captured per two T cells.

Primers used in a second PCR of roughly 7 to 12 cycles were a sample-barcoded 5' primer and a J-beta primer mix. TCRdb re-called the 5' RACE reads with MiXCR, one entry per CDR3 protein. The sample holds around 580,000 distinct CDR3 sequences; 45% to 55% are singletons and the top ten take around 25%. The people who gave samples were healthy Caucasians from Russia, aged 6 to 90. Overall study results and limits: Using unsorted PBMCs precluded a conclusive naive versus antigen-experienced comparison.

This chain links TRBV20-1 with TRBJ2-5, with 10 positions matching TRBD2. Sequenced input: blood. The receptor was derived from an elderly man in good health. The CDR3 nucleotides read TGCAGCGCCCGACTAGCGGGAGAGACCCAGTACTTC. Amino acids: CSARLAGETQYF.